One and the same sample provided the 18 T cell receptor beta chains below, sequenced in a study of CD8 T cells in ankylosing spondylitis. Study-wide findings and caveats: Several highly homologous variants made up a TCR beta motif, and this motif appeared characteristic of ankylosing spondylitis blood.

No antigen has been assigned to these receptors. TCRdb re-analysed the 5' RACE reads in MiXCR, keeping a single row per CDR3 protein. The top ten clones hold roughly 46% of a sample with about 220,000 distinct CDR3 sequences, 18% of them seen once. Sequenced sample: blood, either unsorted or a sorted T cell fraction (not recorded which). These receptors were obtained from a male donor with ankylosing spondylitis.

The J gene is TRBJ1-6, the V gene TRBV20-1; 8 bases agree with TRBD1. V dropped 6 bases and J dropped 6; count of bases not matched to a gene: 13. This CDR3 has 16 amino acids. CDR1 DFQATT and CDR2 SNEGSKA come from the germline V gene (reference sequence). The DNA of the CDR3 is TGCAGTGCGGAACCCGACAGGGGACCCTTTAATTCACCCCTCCACTTT. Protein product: CSAEPDRGPFNSPLHF.

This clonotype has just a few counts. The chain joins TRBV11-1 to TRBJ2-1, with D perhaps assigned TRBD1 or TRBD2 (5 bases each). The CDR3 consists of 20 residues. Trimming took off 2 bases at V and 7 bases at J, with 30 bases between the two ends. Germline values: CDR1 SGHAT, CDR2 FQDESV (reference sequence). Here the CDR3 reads CASSLSIGGSLETPWNEQFF. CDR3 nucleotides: TGTGCCAGCAGCTTAAGTATTGGGGGAAGCCTAGAGACTCCTTGGAATGAGCAGTTCTTC.

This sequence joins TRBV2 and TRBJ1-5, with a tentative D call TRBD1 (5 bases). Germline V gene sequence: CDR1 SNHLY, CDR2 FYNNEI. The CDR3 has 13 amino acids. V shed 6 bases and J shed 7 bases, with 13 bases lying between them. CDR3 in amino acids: CASRDKAGQPQHF. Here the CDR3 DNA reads TGTGCCAGCAGGGACAAGGCCGGACAGCCCCAGCATTTT.

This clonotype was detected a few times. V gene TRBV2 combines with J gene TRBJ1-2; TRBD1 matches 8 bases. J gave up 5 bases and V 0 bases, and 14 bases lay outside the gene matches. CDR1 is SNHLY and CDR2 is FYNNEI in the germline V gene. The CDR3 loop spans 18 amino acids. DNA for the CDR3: TGTGCCAGCAGTGAAGCTCCCGGGTTCTCGACAGGGGATTATGGCTACACCTTC. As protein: CASSEAPGFSTGDYGYTF.

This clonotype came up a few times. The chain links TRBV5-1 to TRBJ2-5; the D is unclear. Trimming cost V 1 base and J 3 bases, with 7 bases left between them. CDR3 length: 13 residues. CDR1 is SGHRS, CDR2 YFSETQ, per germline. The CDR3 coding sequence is TGCGCCAGCAGCTTGACTGAGGAAGAGACCCAGTACTTC. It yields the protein CASSLTEEETQYF.

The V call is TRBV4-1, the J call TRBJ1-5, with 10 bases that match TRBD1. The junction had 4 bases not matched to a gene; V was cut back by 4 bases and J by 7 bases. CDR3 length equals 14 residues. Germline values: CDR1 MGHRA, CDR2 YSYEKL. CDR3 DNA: TGCGCCAGCAGCCGAGGACAGGGGGTACAGCCCCAGCATTTT. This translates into CASSRGQGVQPQHF.

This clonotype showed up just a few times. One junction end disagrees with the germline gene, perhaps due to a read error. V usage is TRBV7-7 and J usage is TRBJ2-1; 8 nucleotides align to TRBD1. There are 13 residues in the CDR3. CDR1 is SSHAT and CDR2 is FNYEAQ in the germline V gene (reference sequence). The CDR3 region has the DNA TGTGCTAGCAGCTTAGGACAGGGCTATGAGCAGTTCTTC. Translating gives CASSLGQGYEQFF. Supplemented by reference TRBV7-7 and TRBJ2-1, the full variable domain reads GAGVSQSPRYKVTKRGQDVTLRCDPISSHATLYWYQQALGQGPEFLTYFNYEAQPDKSGLPSDRFSAERPEGSISTLTIQRTEQRDSAMYRCASSLGQGYEQFFGPGTRLTVL.

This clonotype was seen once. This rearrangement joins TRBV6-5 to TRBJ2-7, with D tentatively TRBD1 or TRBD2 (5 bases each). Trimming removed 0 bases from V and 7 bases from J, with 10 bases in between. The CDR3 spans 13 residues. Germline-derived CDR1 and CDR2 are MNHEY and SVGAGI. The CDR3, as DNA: TGTGCCAGCAGTTACTCCCTAGGGGAGGAGCAGTACTTC. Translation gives CASSYSLGEEQYF.

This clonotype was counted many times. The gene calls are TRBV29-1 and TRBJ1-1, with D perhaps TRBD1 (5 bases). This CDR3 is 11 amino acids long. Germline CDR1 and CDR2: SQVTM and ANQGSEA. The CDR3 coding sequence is TGCAGTGGGACGGTGAACACTGAAGCTTTCTTT. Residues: CSGTVNTEAFF. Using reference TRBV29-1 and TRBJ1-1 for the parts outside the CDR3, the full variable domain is SAVISQKPSRDICQRGTSLTIQCQVDSQVTMMFWYRQQPGQSLTLIATANQGSEATYESGFVIDKFPISRPNLTFSTLTVSNMSPEDSSIYLCSGTVNTEAFFGQGTRLTVV.

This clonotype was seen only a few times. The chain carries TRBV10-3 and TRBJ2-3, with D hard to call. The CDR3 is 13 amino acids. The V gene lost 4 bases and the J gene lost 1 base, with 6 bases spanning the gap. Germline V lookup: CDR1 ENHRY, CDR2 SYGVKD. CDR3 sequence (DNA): TGTGCCATCAGTGTTGACGGCACAGATACGCAGTATTTT. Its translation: CAISVDGTDTQYF.

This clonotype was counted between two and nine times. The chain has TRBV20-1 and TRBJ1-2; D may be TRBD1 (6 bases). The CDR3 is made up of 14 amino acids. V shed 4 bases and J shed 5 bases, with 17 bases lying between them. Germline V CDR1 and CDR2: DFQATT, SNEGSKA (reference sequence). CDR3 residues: CSATETGAGYGYTF. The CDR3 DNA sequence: TGCAGTGCTACAGAGACGGGGGCAGGATATGGCTACACCTTC.

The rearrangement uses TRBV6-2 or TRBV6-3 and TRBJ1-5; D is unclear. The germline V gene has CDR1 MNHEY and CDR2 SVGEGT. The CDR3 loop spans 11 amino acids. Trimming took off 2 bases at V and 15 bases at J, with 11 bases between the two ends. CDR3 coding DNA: TGTGCCAGCAGTTACCCCACCACTCCGCATTTT. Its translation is CASSYPTTPHF.

As DNA, the CDR3 is TGCGCCAGCAGCCCGGAGCCAGGGACCTTTAACTATGGCTACACCTTC. Amino acid sequence: CASSPEPGTFNYGYTF. This sequence joins TRBV5-1 and TRBJ1-2; D possibly corresponds to TRBD1 (5 bases). Per the germline V gene, CDR1 is SGHRS and CDR2 is YFSETQ. Trimming took off 4 bases at V and 1 base at J, with 17 bases between the two ends. CDR3 size: 16 residues.

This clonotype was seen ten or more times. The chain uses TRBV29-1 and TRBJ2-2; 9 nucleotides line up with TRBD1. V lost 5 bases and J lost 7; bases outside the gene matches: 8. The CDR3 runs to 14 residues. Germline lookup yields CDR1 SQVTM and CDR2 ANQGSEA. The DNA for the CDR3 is TGCAGCGTTACCCGACAGGGGGTCGGCGGGGAGCTGTTTTTT. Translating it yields CSVTRQGVGGELFF.

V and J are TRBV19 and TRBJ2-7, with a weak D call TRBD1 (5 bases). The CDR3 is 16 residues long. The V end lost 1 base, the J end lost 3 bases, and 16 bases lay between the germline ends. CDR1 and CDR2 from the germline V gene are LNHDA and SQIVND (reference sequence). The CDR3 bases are TGTGCCAGTAGTATAGCGGACGATGGGGCCATCTACGAGCAGTACTTC. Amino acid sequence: CASSIADDGAIYEQYF. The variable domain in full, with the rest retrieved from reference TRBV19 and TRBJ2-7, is DGGITQSPKYLFRKEGQNVTLSCEQNLNHDAMYWYRQDPGQGLRLIYYSQIVNDFQKGDIAEGYSVSREKKESFPLTVTSAQKNPTAFYLCASSIADDGAIYEQYFGPGTRLTVT.

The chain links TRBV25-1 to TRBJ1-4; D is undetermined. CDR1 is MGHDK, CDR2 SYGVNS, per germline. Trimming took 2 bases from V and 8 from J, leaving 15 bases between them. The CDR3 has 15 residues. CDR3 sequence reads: CASSEGWGAWEKLFF. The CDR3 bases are TGTGCCAGCAGTGAAGGGTGGGGAGCTTGGGAAAAACTGTTTTTT.

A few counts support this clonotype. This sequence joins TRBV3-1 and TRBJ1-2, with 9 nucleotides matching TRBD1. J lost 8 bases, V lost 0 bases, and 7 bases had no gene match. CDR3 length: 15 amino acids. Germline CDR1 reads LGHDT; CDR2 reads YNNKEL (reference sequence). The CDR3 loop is CASSQDSGQGYGYTF. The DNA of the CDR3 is TGTGCCAGCAGCCAAGACTCGGGACAGGGATACGGCTACACCTTC.

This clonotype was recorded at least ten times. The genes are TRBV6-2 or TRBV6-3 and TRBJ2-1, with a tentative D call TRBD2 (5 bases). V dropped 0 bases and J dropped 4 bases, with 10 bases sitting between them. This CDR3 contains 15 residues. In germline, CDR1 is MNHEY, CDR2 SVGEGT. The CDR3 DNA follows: TGTGCCAGCAGTTACTCGAGTCGACTATACAATGAGCAGTTCTTC. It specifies CASSYSSRLYNEQFF.